This T cell receptor (beta chain) was sequenced in a study of T cells in localized non-small cell lung cancer. This CDR3 region has 16 residues. Per the germline V gene, CDR1 is MDHEN and CDR2 is SYDVKM. The germline V and J ends were trimmed by 7 bases and 3 bases, with 21 bases remaining between them. Data came from immunoSEQ multiplex PCR; TCRdb stores just in-frame clones and leaves some out. This table has 25,000 to 30,000 clones, about 88% appearing once. The sequencing here drew on peripheral blood, taken before any cancer treatment. The origin of this receptor is a female donor older than 55 with stage III squamous cell lung carcinoma. The V gene is TRBV28, the J gene TRBJ1-1; maybe TRBD1 (5 bases). The CDR3 loop reads CASTRKFWGEDTEAFF. The CDR3 nucleotides read TGTGCCAGCACCCGGAAATTCTGGGGGGAGGACACTGAAGCTTTCTTT.